The 15 T cell receptor beta chains below all came from one sample that was sequenced in a study of T-cell reconstitution after alpha-beta-depleted transplantation in children. As it was prepared, the TCRbeta library received unique molecular identifiers. TCRdb re-analysed the PCR reads in MiXCR, keeping a single row per CDR3 protein. The sample has approximately 640,000 distinct CDR3 sequences, around 17% seen once. The material sequenced was PBMCs from the stem cell graft donor, taken from the stem cell graft. All receptors come from a human donor who donated a stem cell graft to a child with acute myeloid leukemia.

This clonotype occurred a few times. The J gene is TRBJ1-1, the V gene TRBV7-9, with D hard to call. The CDR3 length is 17 residues. The V gene's germline CDR1 is SEHNR and CDR2 FQNEAQ (reference sequence). Trimming stripped 2 bases from V and 1 base from J, with 17 bases between. The CDR3 protein is CASSLPVGGPTNTEAFF. In nucleotides, the CDR3 is TGTGCCAGCAGCTTACCGGTGGGTGGACCCACGAACACTGAAGCTTTCTTT.

This clonotype was found a few times. The rearrangement links TRBV6-1 to TRBJ1-5; D might be TRBD1 (5 bases). V shed 6 bases and J shed 6 bases, with 12 bases lying between them. Germline CDR1 MNHNS, CDR2 SASEGT. The CDR3 runs to 13 residues. This chain's CDR3 is CASRGGVAQPQHF. CDR3 bases: TGTGCCAGCAGAGGAGGGGTTGCTCAGCCCCAGCATTTT.

CDR3 DNA sequence: TGTGCCACCAGTGATGGGCCGGGGGCCGGGGAGCTGTTTTTT. Translation: CATSDGPGAGELFF. The chain uses TRBV24-1 and TRBJ2-2, with D tentatively TRBD2 (6 bases). The CDR3 extends over 14 amino acids. The V gene lost 3 bases and the J gene lost 6 bases, with 10 bases spanning the gap. CDR1 is KGHDR and CDR2 is SFDVKD in the germline V gene.

This clonotype was found a few times. V is TRBV7-9 and J is TRBJ2-7; D not certain. Trimming removed 1 base from V and 7 bases from J, with 11 bases in between. Germline assignment: CDR1 SEHNR and CDR2 FQNEAQ (reference sequence). The CDR3 spans 13 residues. The CDR3 region is CASSLESVREQYF. The CDR3 bases are TGTGCCAGCAGCTTAGAATCGGTACGGGAGCAGTACTTC.

V is TRBV6-1 and J is TRBJ1-6; maybe TRBD1 (6 bases). CDR3 length equals 13 residues. Trimming removed 5 bases at V and 9 bases at J, with 11 bases between. Germline CDR1 is MNHNS and CDR2 is SASEGT. The chain's CDR3 is CASSPDSASPLHF. CDR3 DNA: TGTGCCAGCAGTCCGGACAGTGCTTCACCCCTCCACTTT.

This clonotype was observed at least ten times. This chain uses TRBV20-1 with TRBJ2-1, with 9 bases identical to TRBD1. V lost 8 bases and J lost 7; bases outside the gene matches: 9. Looked up from germline, CDR1 is DFQATT and CDR2 is SNEGSKA (reference sequence). This CDR3 comprises 13 residues. CDR3: CSTRDRDWNEQFF. CDR3 DNA sequence: TGCAGTACGCGGGACAGGGATTGGAATGAGCAGTTCTTC.

This clonotype came up many times. V and J are TRBV29-1 and TRBJ2-2, with D perhaps matching TRBD2 (6 bases). The germline CDR1 and CDR2 sequences are SQVTM and ANQGSEA. CDR3 length: 15 amino acids. The V end lost 4 bases, the J end lost 2 bases, and 14 bases lay between the germline ends. Written as DNA, the CDR3 is TGCAGCGTTGCCGCGGGACGGATAAACACCGGGGAGCTGTTTTTT. This encodes CSVAAGRINTGELFF.

This clonotype was counted a few times. The chain couples TRBV20-1 to TRBJ2-3, with unresolved D. Looked up from germline, CDR1 is DFQATT and CDR2 is SNEGSKA (reference sequence). This CDR3 has 16 residues. V lost 0 bases and J 3 bases, leaving 16 bases between the germline ends. The CDR3 nucleotides read TGCAGTGCTAGAGATCTCGGAAATGGTAGGACAGATACGCAGTATTTT. The encoded protein is CSARDLGNGRTDTQYF.

The table lists this clonotype with a few counts. The chain is built from TRBV9 and TRBJ2-3; TRBD2 is a possible D gene (5 bases). The CDR3 runs 12 residues. The V end was cut by 4 bases, the J end by 14 bases, with 17 bases between. Per germline, CDR1 SGDLS and CDR2 YYNGEE. CDR3 sequence (DNA): TGTGCCAGCAGCTCCTGGACTGGCCCGGGGTATTTT. This gives the protein CASSSWTGPGYF.

At least ten counts were recorded for this clonotype. The chain combines TRBV13 with TRBJ2-1; perhaps D is TRBD1 or TRBD2 (7 bases each). Germline-derived CDR1 and CDR2 are PRHDT and FYEKMQ (reference sequence). The CDR3 runs to 15 residues. Trimming stripped 1 base from V and 6 bases from J, with 13 bases between. CDR3 in amino acids: CASSLAGGDINEQFF. DNA of the CDR3: TGTGCCAGCAGCTTAGCAGGGGGGGATATCAATGAGCAGTTCTTC.

The chain employs TRBV28 and TRBJ2-7; D not resolved. This CDR3 is built from 15 residues. V was shortened by 3 bases and J by 0 bases, with 12 bases between the two germline ends. CDR1 is MDHEN, CDR2 SYDVKM, per germline. The CDR3 reads CASSFRPSSSYEQYV. For the CDR3, the DNA is TGTGCCAGCAGTTTTAGACCAAGCAGCTCCTACGAGCAGTACGTC.

This clonotype was seen ten or more times. J is TRBJ2-3 and V is TRBV20-1; D call uncertain. Trimming left V 3 bases short and J 14 bases short, with 15 bases between. There are 11 residues in the CDR3. Germline V gene lookup returns CDR1 DFQATT and CDR2 SNEGSKA (reference sequence). The CDR3 bases are TGCAGTGCTAGGTCTGGAAGGGATCGGTATTTT. Translating gives CSARSGRDRYF.

This clonotype has only a few counts. The rearrangement joins TRBV30 to TRBJ1-3; TRBD1 might be the D (6 bases). Trimming pared 7 bases from V and 0 bases from J, leaving 7 bases between. Germline CDR1 is GTSNPN and CDR2 is SVGIG (reference sequence). The CDR3 has 12 residues. Written as DNA, the CDR3 is TGTGCCTCGGACAGCTCTGGAAACACCATATATTTT. It encodes CASDSSGNTIYF.

There are many counts of this clonotype. The J gene is TRBJ2-6, the V gene TRBV20-1; D not resolved. The germline V and J ends were trimmed by 5 bases and 2 bases, with 10 bases remaining between them. The CDR3 has 14 residues. Germline CDR1 and CDR2: DFQATT and SNEGSKA (reference sequence). CDR3 DNA: TGCAGTGCTCCCCTTTTGGCTGGGGCCAACGTCCTGACTTTC. As protein: CSAPLLAGANVLTF.

In this sample, this clonotype turned up many times. The chain links TRBV27 to TRBJ1-2; TRBD1 might be the D (6 bases). Germline V gene sequence: CDR1 MNHEY, CDR2 SMNVEV (reference sequence). This CDR3 comprises 14 residues. With 6 bases removed from V and 4 bases from J, the gap between germline ends came to 15 bases. For the CDR3, the DNA is TGTGCCAGCAGACCACAGGGTTCTTCCTATGGCTACACCTTC. Protein: CASRPQGSSYGYTF.